This T cell receptor beta chain was sequenced in a study of CD8+CD57+ T cells in acquired aplastic anemia. About the study: The sorted CD4+ and CD8+ cells yielded an average approximately 3.3 ug of DNA. Study results and caveats: A set of 25 to 30 CD8+ CDR3 sequences was shared between patients and controls, and these sequences appeared highly expressed in patients.

The junction had 11 bases not matched to a gene; V was cut back by 9 bases and J by 0 bases. Germline CDR1 and CDR2: LNHDA and SQIVND (reference sequence). This CDR3 is built from 16 residues. Genomic DNA templated the TCR beta VDJ and CDR3 profiling. In TCRdb, the reads were re-called with MiXCR into one record per CDR3 protein. The sample contains roughly 290,000 distinct CDR3 sequences, approximately 60% of which appear only once. As to this clonotype: What it binds is unknown.

Selection for sequencing was limited to patients who had shown CD8+CD57+ cell expansion by flow cytometry. The chain joins TRBV19 to TRBJ2-3; 8 nucleotides line up with TRBD1. Specimen: sorted CD4+, CD8+, or CD8+CD57+ T cells (not recorded which) from PBMCs. The TCR sequence derives from a human donor with aplastic anemia. The CDR3 sequence is CARKHGQGFSTDTQYF. Here the CDR3 DNA reads TGTGCCAGAAAACACGGACAGGGCTTTAGCACAGATACGCAGTATTTT. The complete variable domain, with remaining parts taken from reference TRBV19 and TRBJ2-3, reads DGGITQSPKYLFRKEGQNVTLSCEQNLNHDAMYWYRQDPGQGLRLIYYSQIVNDFQKGDIAEGYSVSREKKESFPLTVTSAQKNPTAFYLCARKHGQGFSTDTQYFGPGTRLTVL.